The entry below describes one T cell receptor (beta chain). Its antigen remains unknown. The data belong to a study of shared clonotypes between healthy human individuals. Study-level findings and limits: Across subsets, estimated richness was generally greater for naive than for memory populations.

The CDR3 is made up of 15 amino acids. The J segment lost 4 bases and the V segment lost 1 base, leaving 6 bases of the junction unmatched. Germline loops: CDR1 GTSNPN, CDR2 SVGIG (reference sequence). The assay was immunoSEQ multiplex PCR, and TCRdb's table has in-frame clones only and misses some. The sample consists of fewer than 2.5 million clones, approximately 94% of them appearing once. The TCR was taken from a man younger than 35 in good health. Some clones in this sample may be carry-over from other donors' samples. V gene TRBV30 combines with J gene TRBJ2-3; 9 bases are shared with TRBD1. The sample was naive CD4+ T cells from PBMCs. Sample subset: CD45RA+ positively selected. CDR3 nucleotides: TGTGCCTGGAGTGATTCCGGGACAGGGTCAGATACGCAGTATTTT. It specifies CAWSDSGTGSDTQYF.